These 10 T cell receptor beta chains originate from one sample sequenced in a study of siplizumab effects on memory and regulatory T cells. Some clones are missing from TCRdb's copy, which holds only in-frame ones; the method was immunoSEQ multiplex PCR. The profile covers approximately 46,000 clones, with over 90% appearing a single time and about a sixth taken by the ten largest. Specimen: CD8+ T cells sorted from blood. The source of these receptors is a human donor in good health.

The chain combines TRBV6-5 with TRBJ2-5; D remains ambiguous. This CDR3 spans 11 amino acids. Looked up from germline, CDR1 is MNHEY and CDR2 is SVGAGI. Trimming stripped 8 bases from V and 4 bases from J, with 8 bases between. CDR3: CASAQTETQYF. The CDR3 nucleotides read TGTGCCAGCGCGCAGACAGAGACCCAGTACTTC.

V is TRBV14 and J is TRBJ2-1; D is perhaps TRBD1 (5 bases). Trimming stripped 3 bases from V and 2 bases from J, with 23 bases between. Germline V gene data show CDR1 as SGHDN and CDR2 as FVKESK. The CDR3 is made up of 19 amino acids. The DNA for the CDR3 is TGTGCCAGCAGCCACAGGGTAAAGGGTAGCCTTGTGCCCTACAATGAGCAGTTCTTC. This sequence encodes CASSHRVKGSLVPYNEQFF.

The rearrangement joins TRBV7-9 to TRBJ2-1, with 7 bases fitting TRBD2. CDR1 and CDR2 (germline): SEHNR, FQNEAQ (reference sequence). CDR3 length equals 15 residues. Unmatched junction bases numbered 16, after V lost 8 bases and J lost 9 bases. The DNA of the CDR3 is TGTGCCAGCTCGCCAGCGGGATTGGTCGAAAGTGAGCAGTTCTTC. Encoded protein: CASSPAGLVESEQFF.

The rearrangement joins TRBV6-6 to TRBJ1-5, with unresolved D. Germline V lookup: CDR1 MNHNY, CDR2 SVGAGI (reference sequence). Trimming took off 2 bases at V and 4 bases at J, with 6 bases between the two ends. The CDR3 loop spans 13 amino acids. The CDR3 loop is CASSYVKNQPQHF. The DNA of the CDR3 is TGTGCCAGCAGTTACGTGAAGAATCAGCCCCAGCATTTT.

The genes are TRBV6-5 and TRBJ2-7; D is possibly TRBD1 or TRBD2 (5 bases each). The CDR3 extends over 11 amino acids. Germline V gives CDR1 MNHEY, CDR2 SVGAGI. V was cut by 11 bases and J by 3 bases, with 11 bases left in between. This CDR3 reads CARGTVYEQYF. CDR3 DNA sequence: TGTGCCCGGGGCACTGTCTACGAGCAGTACTTC.

The J gene is TRBJ1-5, the V gene TRBV7-3; the D is unclear. CDR3 length: 12 amino acids. Looked up from germline, CDR1 is SGHTA and CDR2 is FQGTGA. Between the trimmed V and J ends, which lost 2 bases and 7 bases, there was a span of 6 bases. The CDR3 DNA reads TGTGCCAGCAGCTTATCGGTCCAGCCCCAGCATTTT. Protein sequence: CASSLSVQPQHF.

The chain joins TRBV27 to TRBJ2-1, with D uncertain. Trimming removed 10 bases from V and 6 bases from J, with 13 bases in between. This CDR3 region has 12 residues. Germline V CDR1 and CDR2: MNHEY, SMNVEV (reference sequence). CDR3: CATKRLPNEQFF. CDR3 bases: TGTGCCACAAAAAGACTCCCCAATGAGCAGTTCTTC.

The chain recombines TRBV5-4 with TRBJ2-1; possible D gene TRBD2, 6 bases. The CDR3 is 18 amino acids. Deletions cut 0 bases from V and 7 bases from J, with 23 bases between. The germline gives CDR1 SGHNT, CDR2 YYREEE (reference sequence). CDR3 sequence (DNA): TGTGCCAGCAGCTTGGGGGTTCGGAGGGGCGAAATATTAAATGAGCAGTTCTTC. It is translated as CASSLGVRRGEILNEQFF.

V usage is TRBV25-1 and J usage is TRBJ2-7; TRBD1 matches 8 bases. V lost 6 bases to trimming and J lost 2 bases; unmatched junction nucleotides: 3. The CDR3 sequence is 13 residues long. Germline CDR1 reads MGHDK; CDR2 reads SYGVNS. The CDR3 sequence: CASRPGQAYEQYF. The CDR3 nucleotides read TGTGCCAGCAGGCCGGGACAGGCCTACGAGCAGTACTTC.

The genes are TRBV27 and TRBJ2-4, with TRBD1 matching over 7 bases. Germline assignment: CDR1 MNHEY and CDR2 SMNVEV (reference sequence). CDR3 size: 14 residues. V lost 8 bases to trimming and J lost 8 bases; unmatched junction nucleotides: 12. CDR3 bases: TGTGCCAGCCGGCGACGCAATACAGGGGACATTCAGTACTTC. Encoded protein: CASRRRNTGDIQYF.